This T cell receptor beta chain was observed in a study of coeliac disease (dated by TCRdb to about 2022). The study in broad terms: Coeliac patients were categorised as having newly diagnosed active disease, refractory coeliac disease type I, or disease controlled by a gluten-free diet. Next-generation sequencing of rearranged TRB and TRG CDR3 regions was applied to small intestinal lymphocyte fractions from coeliac and non-coeliac patients. A total of approximately 30 patients were included in the full study, of whom around 22 had serologically confirmed coeliac disease and 8 were controls with non-small intestinal disorders. The goal was to describe the TR repertoires of small intestinal T cells in active coeliac disease, in refractory type I coeliac disease, and in coeliac disease treated with a gluten-free diet. Because high-resolution HLA typing was not available, biased TRBV7-2 usage was examined as a proof of principle. TRB sequencing was successfully performed on samples from fewer than 35 subjects, among which 20 to 25 paired bulk unsorted intraepithelial and lamina propria cell samples were included. Results and caveats for the whole study, not just this receptor: High-purity fractions were not obtained when intraepithelial cells were separated from lamina propria cells, so cross-contamination between compartments was possible. Lower clonality than in controls was observed in the TRB and TRG repertoires of active coeliac intraepithelial and lamina propria samples, suggesting that diverse T cells were recruited. Published gliadin-specific TRB sequences turned up in about 45% of the 18 coeliac lamina propria samples, compared with only 1 of 6 controls. In the authors' view, the approach was unsuitable for unbiased detection of gliadin-specific T cells, since gliadin-specific T cells are scarce and rarely shared between patients. For the most part, TRB repertoires were private, with most amino acid sequences found in only one sample, and V-gene usage showed no significant difference across disease groups.

On this clone itself: It lacks a known antigen. The record has no base qualities; no much larger clone is one base away.

The germline V gene (reference sequence) supplies CDR1 SEHNR and CDR2 FQNEAQ. V is clipped by 1 base and J by 0 bases, and the sequence between their germline boundaries is 7 bases long. From the cysteine through the phenylalanine, the CDR3 covers 14 amino acids. Of all the DNA, just the CDR3 is kept, 42 bases in frame from base 1. Aliquots of over 450,000 cells were frozen in DMSO/FBS in liquid nitrogen, and one aliquot per fraction was used for sequencing. Every one of the 30 study patients had an endoscopy and a small intestinal biopsy. To release lamina propria cells, the biopsy tissue left over after intraepithelial cell isolation was digested with collagenase. Genomic DNA was extracted from frozen unsorted cell fractions using the Qiagen DNeasy blood extraction kit. Libraries were prepared through the immunoSEQ multiplex PCR assay. The TR loci were subjected to amplification by multiplexed PCR, for which V gene segments served as targets of the forward primers and J gene segments as targets of the reverse primers. The amplified CDR3 regions were sequenced using the Illumina HiSeq System. The authors processed their data as follows. A nearest-neighbour algorithm merged closely related reads to remove PCR and sequencing errors and collapse data into unique sequences. Two measures summarised the repertoires: clonality, and T cell density, defined as TR molecules per amount of genomic DNA input. CDR3 amino acid sequences present in at least 80% of unsorted samples were defined as public TRs and were then tested for differential abundance between coeliac and control samples. Each lamina propria sample was queried against a list of a few hundred published gliadin-specific TRB sequences. Disease-group differences in clonality and density were tested with Kruskal-Wallis tests followed by Dunn post-tests. In TCRdb, the immuneACCESS table is reduced to in-frame sequences with V and J assigned. These tables do not hold every clone; where another copy was compared, an unresolved V gene accounts for under half, and the others remain unexplained. Clonal size and the V and J genes are those of that table, whereas D and trimming came from the DNA. This sample has more than 2,000 clones in its table, and approximately 70% of those were observed once. The ten largest clones add up to 11% to 15% of the sample.

In this chain, TRBV7-9 is recombined with TRBJ2-7, and the D gene may be TRBD2, 6 bases matching. The source of this sequence is a woman aged 70-85 years with celiac disease on a gluten-free diet. The specimen was lamina propria lymphocytes from the gut. Taken with the paper, the label for cell subset or site translates to: lamina propria cell (LPC) fraction of small intestinal biopsy. The CDR3 protein sequence reads: CASSLDGSSYEQYF. The base sequence is TGTGCCAGCAGCTTAGACGGGAGCTCCTACGAGCAGTACTTC.